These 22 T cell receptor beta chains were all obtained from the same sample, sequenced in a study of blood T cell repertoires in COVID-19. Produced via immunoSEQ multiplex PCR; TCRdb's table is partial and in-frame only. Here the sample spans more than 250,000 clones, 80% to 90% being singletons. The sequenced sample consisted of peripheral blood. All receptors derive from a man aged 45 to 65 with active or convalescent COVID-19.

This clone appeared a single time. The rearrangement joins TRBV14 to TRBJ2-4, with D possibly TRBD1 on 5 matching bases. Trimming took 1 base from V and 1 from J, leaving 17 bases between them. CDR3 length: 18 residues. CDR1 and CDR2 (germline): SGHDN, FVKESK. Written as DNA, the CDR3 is TGTGCCAGCAGCCAAGGGCAGGGAAGAGGATTCGCCAAAAACATTCAGTACTTC. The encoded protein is CASSQGQGRGFAKNIQYF.

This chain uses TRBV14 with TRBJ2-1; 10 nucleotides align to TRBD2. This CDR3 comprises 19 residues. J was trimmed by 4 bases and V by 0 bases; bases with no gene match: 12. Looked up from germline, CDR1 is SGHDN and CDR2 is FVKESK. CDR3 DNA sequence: TGTGCCAGCAGCCAAGATACGGTAGGGACTAGCGAATCTTACAATGAGCAGTTCTTC. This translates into CASSQDTVGTSESYNEQFF.

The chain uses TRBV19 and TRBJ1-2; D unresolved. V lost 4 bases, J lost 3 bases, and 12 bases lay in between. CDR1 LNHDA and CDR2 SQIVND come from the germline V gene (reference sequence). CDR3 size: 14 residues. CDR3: CASSRANSDYGYTF. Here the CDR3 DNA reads TGTGCCAGTAGTAGGGCGAATTCCGACTATGGCTACACCTTC.

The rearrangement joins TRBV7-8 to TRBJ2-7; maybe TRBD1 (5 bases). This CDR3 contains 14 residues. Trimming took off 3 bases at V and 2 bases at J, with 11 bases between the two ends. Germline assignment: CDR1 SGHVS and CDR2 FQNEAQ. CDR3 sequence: CASSLATQAYEQYF. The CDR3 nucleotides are TGTGCCAGCAGCTTGGCCACACAGGCCTACGAGCAGTACTTC.

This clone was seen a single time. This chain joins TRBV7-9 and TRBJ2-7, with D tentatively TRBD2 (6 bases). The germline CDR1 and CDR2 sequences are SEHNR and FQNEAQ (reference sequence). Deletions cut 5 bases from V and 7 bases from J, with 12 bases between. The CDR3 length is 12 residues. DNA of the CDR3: TGTGCCAGCAGCCCCTTTGGGGGGGAGCAGTACTTC. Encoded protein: CASSPFGGEQYF.

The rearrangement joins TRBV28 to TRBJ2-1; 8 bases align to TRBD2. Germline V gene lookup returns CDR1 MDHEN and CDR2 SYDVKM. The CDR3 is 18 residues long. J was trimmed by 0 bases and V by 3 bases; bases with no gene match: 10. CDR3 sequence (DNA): TGTGCCAGCAGTTTCCCCGGGGGGGGGTCCGTCTCCTACAATGAGCAGTTCTTC. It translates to CASSFPGGGSVSYNEQFF.

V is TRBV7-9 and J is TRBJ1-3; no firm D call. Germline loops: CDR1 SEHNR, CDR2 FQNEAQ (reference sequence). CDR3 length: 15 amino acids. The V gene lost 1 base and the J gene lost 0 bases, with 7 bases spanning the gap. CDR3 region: CASSLGEFSGNTIYF. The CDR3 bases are TGTGCCAGCAGCTTAGGAGAATTCTCTGGAAACACCATATATTTT.

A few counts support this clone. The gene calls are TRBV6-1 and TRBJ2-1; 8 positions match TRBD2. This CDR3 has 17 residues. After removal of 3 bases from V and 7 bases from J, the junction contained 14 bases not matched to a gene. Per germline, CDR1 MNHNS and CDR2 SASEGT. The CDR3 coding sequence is TGTGCCAGCAGTGATAAAAGGGGGGCCGGGAGGGTAAATGAGCAGTTCTTC. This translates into CASSDKRGAGRVNEQFF.

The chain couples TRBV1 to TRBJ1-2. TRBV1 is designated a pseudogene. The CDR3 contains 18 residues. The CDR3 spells CTSSQAPIPTRSDYGYTF. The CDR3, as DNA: TGCACCAGCAGCCAGGCACCTATCCCGACCCGAAGCGACTATGGCTACACCTTC.

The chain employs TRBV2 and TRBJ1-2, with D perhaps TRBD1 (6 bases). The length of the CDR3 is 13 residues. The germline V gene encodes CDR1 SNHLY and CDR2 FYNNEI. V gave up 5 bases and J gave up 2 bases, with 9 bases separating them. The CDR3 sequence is CASSRTENYGYTF. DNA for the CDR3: TGTGCCAGCAGTCGGACAGAGAACTATGGCTACACCTTC.

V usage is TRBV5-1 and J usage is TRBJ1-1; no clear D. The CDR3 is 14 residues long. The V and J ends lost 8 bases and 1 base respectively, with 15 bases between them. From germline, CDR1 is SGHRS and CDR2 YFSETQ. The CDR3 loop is CASKRGTTNTEAFF. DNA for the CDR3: TGCGCCAGTAAACGGGGTACGACGAACACTGAAGCTTTCTTT.

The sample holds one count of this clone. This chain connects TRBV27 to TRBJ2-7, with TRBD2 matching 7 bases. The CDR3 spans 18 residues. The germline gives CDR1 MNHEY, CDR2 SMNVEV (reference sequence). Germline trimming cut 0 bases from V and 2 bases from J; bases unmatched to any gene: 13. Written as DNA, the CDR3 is TGTGCCAGCAGTTTATCGATCGTACCCGGGGGGAGAACCTACGAGCAGTACTTC. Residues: CASSLSIVPGGRTYEQYF.

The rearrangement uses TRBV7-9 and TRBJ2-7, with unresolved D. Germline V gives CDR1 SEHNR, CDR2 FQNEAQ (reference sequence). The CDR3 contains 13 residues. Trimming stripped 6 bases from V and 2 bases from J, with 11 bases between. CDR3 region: CASRSGLAYEQYF. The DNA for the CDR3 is TGTGCCAGCAGGTCAGGTTTGGCCTACGAGCAGTACTTC.

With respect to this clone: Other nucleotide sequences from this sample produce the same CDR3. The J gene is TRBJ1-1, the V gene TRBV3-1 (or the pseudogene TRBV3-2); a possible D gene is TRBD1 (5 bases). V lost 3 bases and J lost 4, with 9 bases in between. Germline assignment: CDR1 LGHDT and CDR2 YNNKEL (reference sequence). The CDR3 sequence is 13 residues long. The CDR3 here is CASSQGGGTEAFF. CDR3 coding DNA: TGTGCCAGCAGCCAGGGGGGAGGCACTGAAGCTTTCTTT.

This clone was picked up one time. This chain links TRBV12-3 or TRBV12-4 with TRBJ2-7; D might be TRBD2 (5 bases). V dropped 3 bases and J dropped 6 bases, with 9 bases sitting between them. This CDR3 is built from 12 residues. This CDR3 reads CASSFGVGEQYF. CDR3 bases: TGTGCCAGCAGTTTCGGGGTAGGCGAGCAGTACTTC.

CDR3 in amino acids: CASGNWAGADTGELFF. The CDR3 bases are TGTGCCAGTGGAAATTGGGCAGGGGCAGACACCGGGGAGCTGTTTTTT. The chain combines TRBV19 with TRBJ2-2, with D possibly being TRBD1 (6 bases). V shed 8 bases and J shed 3 bases, with 19 bases lying between them. Germline loops: CDR1 LNHDA, CDR2 SQIVND (reference sequence). CDR3 length equals 16 residues.

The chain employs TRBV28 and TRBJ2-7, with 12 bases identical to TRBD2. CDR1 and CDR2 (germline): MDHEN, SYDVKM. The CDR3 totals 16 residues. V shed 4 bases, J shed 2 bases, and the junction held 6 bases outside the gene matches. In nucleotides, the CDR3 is TGTGCCAGCAGTTCCTCGACTAGCGGGGGAACCTACGAGCAGTACTTC. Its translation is CASSSSTSGGTYEQYF.

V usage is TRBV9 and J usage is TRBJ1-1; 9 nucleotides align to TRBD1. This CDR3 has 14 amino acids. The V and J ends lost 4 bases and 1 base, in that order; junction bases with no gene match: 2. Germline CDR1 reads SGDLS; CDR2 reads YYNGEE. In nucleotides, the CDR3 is TGTGCCAGCAGCAGGGGACAGGGGAACACTGAAGCTTTCTTT. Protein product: CASSRGQGNTEAFF.

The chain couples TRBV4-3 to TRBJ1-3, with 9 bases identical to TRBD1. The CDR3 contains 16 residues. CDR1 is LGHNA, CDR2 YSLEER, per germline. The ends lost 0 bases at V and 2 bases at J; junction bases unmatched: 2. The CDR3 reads CASSQEGTGPGNTIYF. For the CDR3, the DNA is TGCGCCAGCAGCCAAGAAGGGACAGGGCCTGGAAACACCATATATTTT.

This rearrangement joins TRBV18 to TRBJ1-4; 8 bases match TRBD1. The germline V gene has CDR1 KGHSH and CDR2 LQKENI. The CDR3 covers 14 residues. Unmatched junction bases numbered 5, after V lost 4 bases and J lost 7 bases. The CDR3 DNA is TGTGCCAGCTCACAGGACAGGGAAAGTGAAAAACTGTTTTTT. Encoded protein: CASSQDRESEKLFF. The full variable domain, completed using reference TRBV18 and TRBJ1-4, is NAGVMQNPRHLVRRRGQEARLRCSPMKGHSHVYWYRQLPEEGLKFMVYLQKENIIDESGMPKERFSAEFPKEGPSILRIQQVVRGDSAAYFCASSQDRESEKLFFGSGTQLSVL.

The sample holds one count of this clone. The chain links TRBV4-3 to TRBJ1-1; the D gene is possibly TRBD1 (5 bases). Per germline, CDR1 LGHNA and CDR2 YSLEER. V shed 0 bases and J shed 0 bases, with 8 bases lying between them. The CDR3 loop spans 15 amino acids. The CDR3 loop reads CASSQDRAMNTEAFF. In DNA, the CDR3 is TGCGCCAGCAGCCAAGACAGGGCTATGAACACTGAAGCTTTCTTT.

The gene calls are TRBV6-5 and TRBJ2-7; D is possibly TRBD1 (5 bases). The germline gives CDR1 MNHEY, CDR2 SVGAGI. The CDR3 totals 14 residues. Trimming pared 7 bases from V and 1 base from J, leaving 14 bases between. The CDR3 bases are TGTGCCAGCAATCCCCTGGACAAGTCCTACGAGCAGTACTTC. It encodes CASNPLDKSYEQYF.